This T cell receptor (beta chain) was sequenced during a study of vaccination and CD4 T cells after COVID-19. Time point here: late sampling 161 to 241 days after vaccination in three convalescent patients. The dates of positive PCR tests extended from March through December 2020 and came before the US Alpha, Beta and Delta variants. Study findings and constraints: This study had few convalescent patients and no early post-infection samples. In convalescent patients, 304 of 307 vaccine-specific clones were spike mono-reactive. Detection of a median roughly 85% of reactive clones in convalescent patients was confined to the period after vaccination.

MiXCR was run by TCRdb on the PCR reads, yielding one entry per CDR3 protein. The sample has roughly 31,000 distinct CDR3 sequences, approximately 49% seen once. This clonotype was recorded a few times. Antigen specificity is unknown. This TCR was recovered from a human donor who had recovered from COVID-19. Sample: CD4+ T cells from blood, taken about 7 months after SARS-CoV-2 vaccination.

The CDR3: CSASWGSYSNQPQHF. In DNA, the CDR3 is TGCAGTGCTAGTTGGGGATCTTATAGCAATCAGCCCCAGCATTTT. The rearrangement joins TRBV20-1 to TRBJ1-5; D remains ambiguous. CDR1 is DFQATT and CDR2 is SNEGSKA in the germline V gene (reference sequence). The CDR3 totals 15 residues. V was clipped by 3 bases and J by 0 bases, with 12 bases between them.